This TCR beta chain appears in the sequencing data of a study of human T cells and chemical hapten exposure. Study overall: Patch tests applied 0.01% DPC to the upper back, read at 6 days. Chiefly female patients presented with alopecia areata, totalis or universalis. Minor pooled library volume differences mainly drove per-sample TCR yield variation.

One entry per CDR3 protein, called by TCRdb with MiXCR from the RACE reads. The sample records approximately 110,000 distinct CDR3 sequences, 11% being singletons. Documented time point: patch test 1, 2 weeks after DPC sensitization. Treatment of the sample: therapeutic diphenylcyclopropenone sensitization with weekly scalp DPC. This CDR3 region has 17 residues. J was trimmed by 3 bases and V by 5 bases; bases with no gene match: 12. Germline V lookup: CDR1 SGHAT, CDR2 FQNNGV. Only a few counts were recorded for this clonotype. The chain has TRBV11-2 and TRBJ2-2, with 7 bases identical to TRBD1. Specimen: whole blood, collected in connection with sensitization to the hapten diphenylcyclopropenone (DPC). This TCR was sampled from a middle-aged woman with alopecia areata. Some clones in this sample may be carry-over from other donors' samples. CDR3 DNA: TGTGCCAGCAGCGAAATGGGGCGAACAGGGGACACCGGGGAGCTGTTTTTT. Encoded protein: CASSEMGRTGDTGELFF.